The entry below gives a single TCR beta chain sequence along with its context. Its antigen is not known. TCRdb keeps only in-frame clones here, not all; method: immunoSEQ multiplex PCR. Among 9,500 to 15,000 clones, 62% were seen once, and the ten largest hold about 25%. This sample was taken from a study of cytotoxic CD8 clonotypes in ibrutinib-treated CLL. Overall study results and limits: Sampling of sustained-remission and progressing patients occurred at differing times. Clonality went up at ibrutinib response and then declined back toward baseline at progression. Public clonotypes were rare and shrank or held steady on treatment. Researchers report that baseline clonality outpaced age-matched healthy donors and tracked circulating CD8+ T-cell counts.

The CDR3 sequence is 15 residues long. Trimming took off 5 bases at V and 0 bases at J, with 11 bases between the two ends. CDR1 and CDR2 from the germline V gene are MNHNY and SVGAGI (reference sequence). This TCR was sampled from a human donor with chronic lymphocytic leukemia. The J gene is TRBJ1-3, the V gene TRBV6-6; D unclear. Sequencing was performed on PBMCs, taken before ibrutinib treatment. The CDR3 DNA is TGTGCCAGCAGTCTGGAGACACGCTCTGGAAACACCATATATTTT. Its protein product is CASSLETRSGNTIYF.